This T cell receptor (beta chain) was recovered during a study of blood T cells in healthy people across ages. The study, taken as a whole, reports: Estimated diversity, derived from one million T cells, was regarded as an underestimate. The percentage of naive T cells correlated strongly with TCR beta diversity.

A second PCR, run for roughly 7 to 12 cycles, used a sample-barcoded 5' primer plus a J-beta primer mix. Researchers report that each sample yielded at least 2.5 million CDR3-containing paired-end reads. In TCRdb, the 5' RACE reads were re-called with MiXCR into one record per CDR3 protein. The table records approximately 800,000 distinct CDR3 sequences, roughly 25% of them present only once. The V end was cut by 3 bases, the J end by 6 bases, with 12 bases between. Looked up from germline, CDR1 is SGHRS and CDR2 is YFSETQ. CDR3 length: 13 amino acids. About this clonotype itself: The antigen remains undetermined.

The sample was also linked to a second study, of T cells of mothers and their children. That paper notes: Extracted RNA, in its entirety, went into cDNA synthesis at 1.5 ug per 15 ul.

The sample was blood. V is TRBV5-1 and J is TRBJ1-1, with no clear D. This receptor was obtained from a boy aged 5-17 years in good health. CDR3: CASSWEGKAEAFF. The CDR3 DNA reads as TGCGCCAGCAGCTGGGAAGGGAAGGCTGAAGCTTTCTTT.